The present entry profiles one T cell receptor beta chain with its context. Its antigen is currently unknown. At one boundary the junction diverges from the germline segment, which might be a read error. The data were produced by immunoSEQ multiplex PCR, yet TCRdb's version contains in-frame clones alone and is incomplete. Among 100,000 to 150,000 clones listed, roughly 90% were seen once. These data belong to a study of T cell responses to AZD1222 COVID-19 vaccine. Findings and limits, study-wide: Seropositive at baseline were only a handful of AZD1222 recipients. Donor demographics were predominantly white British with a female majority; clonal diversity may be underestimated. No day 14 peak samples; only post-peak repertoires were characterized. The study found vaccine-associated CD4 TCRs spanning spike, dominant at 160-218 and 743-854.

This CDR3 region has 14 residues. CDR1 is GTSNPN and CDR2 is SVGIG in the germline V gene (reference sequence). This sequence originates from an adult in good health. This chain joins TRBV30 and TRBJ2-7, with 12 bases matching TRBD1. The specimen comprised peripheral blood, sampled on day 0 of AZD1222 vaccination. This CDR3 reads CAWSPPGQGAPGDF. CDR3 DNA: TGTGCCTGGAGTCCTCCGGGACAGGGGGCGCCAGGAGACTTC.